This T cell receptor (beta chain) stems from a study of blood T cell repertoires in COVID-19. Study in general: The analysed material was cDNA or gDNA that came from T cells, B-cell-depleted T cells, or PBMCs.

Germline V gene data show CDR1 as KGHDR and CDR2 as SFDVKD. This CDR3 has 17 amino acids. J was trimmed by 2 bases and V by 3 bases; bases with no gene match: 3. As handled by the study authors: Amplifying reference gene primers gave estimates of nucleated cell counts. Assay used: immunoSEQ multiplex PCR; TCRdb lists only in-frame clones, some missing. That table furnishes V, J and clone size, whereas the DNA furnished D and trimming. Among 150,000 or so clones listed, 86% were seen once. This receptor was identified in a woman between 65 and 79 years old with COVID-19, enrolled during active disease. Sequenced: peripheral blood. This chain uses TRBV24-1 with TRBJ2-3, with 14 positions matching TRBD2. The chain's CDR3 is CATSDPTSGGDTDTQYF. In DNA, the CDR3 is TGTGCCACCAGTGATCCGACTAGCGGGGGGGACACAGATACGCAGTATTTT.